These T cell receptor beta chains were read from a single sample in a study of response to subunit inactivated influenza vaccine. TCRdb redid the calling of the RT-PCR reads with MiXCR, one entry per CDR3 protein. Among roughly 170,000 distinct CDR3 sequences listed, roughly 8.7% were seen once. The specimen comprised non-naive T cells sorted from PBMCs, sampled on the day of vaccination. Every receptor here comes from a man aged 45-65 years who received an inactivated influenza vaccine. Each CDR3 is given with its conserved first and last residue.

CDR3 protein: CASSQDRDSEAFF; V gene: TRBV3-1; CDR3 length: 13
CDR3 protein: CASSRPGLAGGRETQYF; V gene: TRBV6-1; CDR3 length: 17
CDR3 protein: CSGKGASTNEKLFF; V gene: TRBV29-1; CDR3 length: 14
CDR3 protein: CASKLVNEQYF; V gene: TRBV6-2/TRBV6-3; CDR3 length: 11
CDR3 protein: CASSLLDRGHEQYF; V gene: TRBV28; CDR3 length: 14
CDR3 protein: CASSLAASGANVLTF; V gene: TRBV28; CDR3 length: 15
CDR3 protein: CCARDGRPQGSYEQYF; V gene: TRBV20-1; CDR3 length: 16
CDR3 protein: CASHGRARGTFF; V gene: TRBV4-1; CDR3 length: 12
CDR3 protein: CASSQDRITTGTPEETQYF; V gene: TRBV4-2; CDR3 length: 19
CDR3 protein: CAISEWANYEQYF; V gene: TRBV10-3; CDR3 length: 13
CDR3 protein: CSARDGLGSAQYF; V gene: TRBV20-1; CDR3 length: 13
CDR3 protein: CATKGAYEQYF; V gene: TRBV10-3; CDR3 length: 11
CDR3 protein: CASSRQFLVPEKLFF; V gene: TRBV28; CDR3 length: 15
CDR3 protein: CASTGDDLKTNYGYTF; V gene: TRBV6-1; CDR3 length: 16
CDR3 protein: CASTLLGSGEQYF; V gene: TRBV12-3/TRBV12-4; CDR3 length: 13
CDR3 protein: CASSSSRNEQFF; V gene: TRBV7-9; CDR3 length: 12
CDR3 protein: CASSRGQGSGANVLTF; V gene: TRBV4-2; CDR3 length: 16
CDR3 protein: CSVGGLAGGKRSYEQYF; V gene: TRBV29-1; CDR3 length: 17
CDR3 protein: CASSDLAVSYEQYF; V gene: TRBV5-1; CDR3 length: 14
CDR3 protein: CASSQFLDREGDTQYF; V gene: TRBV4-3; CDR3 length: 16
CDR3 protein: CASIVSSSSATQYF; V gene: TRBV12-3/TRBV12-4; CDR3 length: 14
CDR3 protein: CASSLQPGQGGADTQYF; V gene: TRBV5-1; CDR3 length: 17
CDR3 protein: CASSLGRDGYTF; V gene: TRBV11-2; CDR3 length: 12
CDR3 protein: CASSRGYNSPLHF; V gene: TRBV5-5; CDR3 length: 13
CDR3 protein: CASSLDPLNTYEQYF; V gene: TRBV7-2; CDR3 length: 15
CDR3 protein: CASSWAGNGQPQHF; V gene: TRBV12-3/TRBV12-4; CDR3 length: 14
CDR3 protein: CASSLVRAGDEQFF; V gene: TRBV7-2; CDR3 length: 14